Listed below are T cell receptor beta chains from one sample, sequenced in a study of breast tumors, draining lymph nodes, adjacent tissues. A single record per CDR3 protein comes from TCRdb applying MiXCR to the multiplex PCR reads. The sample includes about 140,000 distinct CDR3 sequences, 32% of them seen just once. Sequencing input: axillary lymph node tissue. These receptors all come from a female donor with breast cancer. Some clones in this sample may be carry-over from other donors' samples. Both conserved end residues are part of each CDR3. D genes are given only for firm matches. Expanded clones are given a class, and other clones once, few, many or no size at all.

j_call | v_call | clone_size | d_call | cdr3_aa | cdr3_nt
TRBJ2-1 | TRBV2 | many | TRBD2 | CASSVSGGVGWDEQFF | TGTGCCAGCAGTGTTAGCGGGGGGGTCGGGTGGGATGAGCAGTTCTTC
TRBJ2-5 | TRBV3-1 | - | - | CASSRSERVVETQYF | TGCGCCAGCAGCCGCAGTGAGCGGGTTGTTGAGACCCAGTACTTC
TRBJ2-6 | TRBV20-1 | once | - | CSALSAGANVLTF | TGCAGTGCATTGTCAGCGGGGGCCAACGTCCTGACTTTC
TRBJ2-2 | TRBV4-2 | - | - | CASSQVSSSAGELFF | TGTGCCAGCAGCCAAGTGTCTAGCAGCGCCGGGGAGCTGTTTTTT
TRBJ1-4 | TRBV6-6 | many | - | CASIQRDGQSNEKLFF | TGTGCCAGCATCCAAAGGGATGGACAGTCTAATGAAAAACTGTTTTTT
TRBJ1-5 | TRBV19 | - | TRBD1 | CVSSRQGDQPRHF | TGTGTCAGTAGTAGACAGGGGGATCAGCCCCGGCATTTT
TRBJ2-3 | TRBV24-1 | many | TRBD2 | CAIARGAGDTQYF | TGTGCCATCGCGCGGGGGGCGGGAGATACGCAGTATTTT
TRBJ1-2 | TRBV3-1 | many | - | CASSQGLGGVYGYTF | TGTGCCAGCAGCCAAGGTCTTGGGGGTGTATATGGCTACACCTTC
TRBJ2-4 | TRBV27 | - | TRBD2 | CASSLSGGKNIQYF | TGTGCCAGCAGTTTATCCGGGGGGAAAAACATTCAGTACTTC
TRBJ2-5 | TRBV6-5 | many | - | CASTSWGQETQYF | TGTGCCAGCACATCATGGGGGCAAGAGACCCAGTACTTC
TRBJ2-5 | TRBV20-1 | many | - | CSARDPRLNVDQETQYF | TGCAGTGCTAGAGATCCGAGGCTTAATGTTGACCAAGAGACCCAGTACTTC
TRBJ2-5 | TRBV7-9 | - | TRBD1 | CASSSDRRKETQYF | TGTGCCAGCAGCTCGGACAGGAGGAAAGAGACCCAGTACTTC
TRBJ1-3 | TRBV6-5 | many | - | CASTRGNTIYF | TGTGCCAGCACTCGTGGAAACACCATATATTTT
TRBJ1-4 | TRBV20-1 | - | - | CSAPTNEKLFF | TGCAGTGCCCCAACTAATGAAAAACTGTTTTTT
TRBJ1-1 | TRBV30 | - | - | CAWRMNTEAFF | TGTGCCTGGAGGATGAACACTGAAGCTTTCTTT
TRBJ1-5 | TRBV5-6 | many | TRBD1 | CASSFRGGNQPQHF | TGTGCCAGCAGCTTCAGGGGGGGCAATCAGCCCCAGCATTTT
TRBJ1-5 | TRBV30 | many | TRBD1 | CAWGDRSPNQPQHF | TGTGCCTGGGGGGACAGGTCACCCAATCAGCCCCAGCATTTT
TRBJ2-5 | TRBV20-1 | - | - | CSASKFEGWEETQYF | TGCAGTGCTAGTAAATTCGAGGGTTGGGAAGAGACCCAGTACTTC
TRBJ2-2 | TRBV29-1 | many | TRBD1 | CSVEFTSQGAGELFF | TGCAGCGTTGAATTCACCTCGCAGGGGGCCGGGGAGCTGTTTTTT
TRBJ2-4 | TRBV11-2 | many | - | CASSLSLENIQYF | TGTGCCAGCAGCTTAAGTCTCGAAAACATTCAGTACTTC
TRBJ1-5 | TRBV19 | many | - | CARQGAGTYSNQPQHF | TGTGCCAGACAGGGTGCGGGGACCTATAGCAATCAGCCCCAGCATTTT
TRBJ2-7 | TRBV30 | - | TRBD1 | CAWKTGGVYEQYF | TGTGCCTGGAAGACAGGGGGCGTCTACGAGCAGTACTTC
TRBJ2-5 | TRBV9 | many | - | CASSVLGQTFEETQYF | TGTGCCAGCAGCGTATTGGGGCAGACATTTGAAGAGACCCAGTACTTC
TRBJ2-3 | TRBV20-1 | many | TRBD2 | CSARLPGGRADTQYF | TGCAGTGCTAGACTTCCGGGGGGGCGGGCAGATACGCAGTATTTT
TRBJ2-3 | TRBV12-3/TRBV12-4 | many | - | CASSFGWDGTDTQYF | TGTGCCAGCAGTTTCGGCTGGGACGGCACAGATACGCAGTATTTT
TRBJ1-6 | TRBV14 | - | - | CAGSRTIIDPPLHF | TGTGCCGGCAGCCGAACCATAATAGATCCACCCCTCCACTTT
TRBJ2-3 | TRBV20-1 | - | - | CSAPGRPSTDPQYF | TGCAGTGCTCCGGGGAGACCTAGCACAGACCCGCAGTATTTT
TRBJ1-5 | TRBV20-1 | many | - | CSARAGVNNQPQHF | TGCAGTGCTAGAGCAGGGGTGAACAATCAGCCCCAGCATTTT
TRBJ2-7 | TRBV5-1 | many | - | CASSLLGQGGSEQYF | TGCGCCAGCTCTCTCTTAGGGCAGGGAGGAAGCGAGCAGTACTTC
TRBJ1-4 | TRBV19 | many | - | CASSIRQPNEKLFF | TGTGCCAGTAGTATAAGACAGCCAAATGAAAAACTGTTTTTT
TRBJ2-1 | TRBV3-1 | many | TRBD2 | CASSRTSGNNEQFF | TGTGCCAGCAGCCGTACTAGCGGAAACAATGAGCAGTTCTTC
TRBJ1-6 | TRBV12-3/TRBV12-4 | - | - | CASSLNAGRAPLHF | TGTGCCAGCAGTCTGAACGCAGGGCGTGCACCCCTCCACTTT
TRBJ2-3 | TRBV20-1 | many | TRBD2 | CSAASGGAADTQYF | TGCAGTGCTGCTAGCGGGGGGGCGGCAGATACGCAGTATTTT
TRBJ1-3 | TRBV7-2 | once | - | CASSLMRGIGNTIHF | TGCGCCAGCAGCCTAATGAGGGGTATCGGAAACACCATACATTTT
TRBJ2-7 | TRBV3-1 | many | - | CASSQASQAREQYF | TGTGCCAGCAGCCAAGCCAGTCAGGCGCGCGAGCAGTACTTC
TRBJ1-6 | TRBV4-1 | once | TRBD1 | CASGQTRDRASPLHF | TGCGCCAGCGGCCAAACCCGGGACAGGGCTTCACCCCTCCACTTT
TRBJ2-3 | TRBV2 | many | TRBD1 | CASRHGTGKFTDTQYF | TGTGCCAGCAGACACGGGACAGGGAAATTCACAGATACGCAGTATTTT
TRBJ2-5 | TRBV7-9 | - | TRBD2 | CASSLRTSGGAWETQYF | TGTGCCAGCAGCTTAAGGACTAGCGGGGGGGCCTGGGAGACCCAGTACTTC
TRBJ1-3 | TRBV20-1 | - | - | CSARLDPLRNTIYF | TGCAGTGCTAGACTAGATCCCTTGAGGAACACCATATATTTT